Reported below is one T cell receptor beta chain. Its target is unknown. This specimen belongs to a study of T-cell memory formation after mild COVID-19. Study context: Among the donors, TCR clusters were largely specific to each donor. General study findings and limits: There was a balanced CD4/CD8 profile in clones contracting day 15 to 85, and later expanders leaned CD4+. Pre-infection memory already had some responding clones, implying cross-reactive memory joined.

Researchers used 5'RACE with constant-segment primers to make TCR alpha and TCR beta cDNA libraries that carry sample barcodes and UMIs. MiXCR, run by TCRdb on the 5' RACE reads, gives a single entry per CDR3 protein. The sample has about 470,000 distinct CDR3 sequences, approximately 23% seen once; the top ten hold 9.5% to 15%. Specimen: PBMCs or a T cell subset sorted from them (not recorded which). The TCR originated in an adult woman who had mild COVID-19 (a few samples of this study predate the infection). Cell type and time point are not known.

The CDR3 loop is CASSSFAGDTQYF. The CDR3 DNA follows: TGTGCCAGCAGCTCCTTCGCCGGAGATACGCAGTATTTT. This sequence joins TRBV11-3 and TRBJ2-3; the D is unclear. CDR1 SGHNT and CDR2 YENEEA come from the germline V gene. The CDR3 has 13 residues. The V and J ends lost 4 bases and 5 bases respectively, with 10 bases between them. The full variable domain, rest sourced from reference TRBV11-3 and TRBJ2-3, is EAGVVQSPRYKIIEKKQPVAFWCNPISGHNTLYWYLQNLGQGPELLIRYENEEAVDDSQLPKDRFSAERLKGVDSTLKIQPAELGDSAVYLCASSSFAGDTQYFGPGTRLTVL.